The 21 T cell receptor beta chains presented below share a single source sample, sequenced in a study of blood T cell repertoires in COVID-19. Generated by immunoSEQ multiplex PCR, the TCRdb table keeps only in-frame clones and is missing some. The profile shows 85,000 to 100,000 clones, 84% of them singletons. The sample consisted of peripheral blood. All receptors derive from a human donor in a cohort sampled during active COVID-19.

The rearrangement uses TRBV5-4 and TRBJ2-7; 12 bases are shared with TRBD2. J was trimmed by 3 bases and V by 3 bases; bases with no gene match: 10. This CDR3 has 17 residues. Germline CDR1 is SGHNT and CDR2 is YYREEE (reference sequence). For the CDR3, the DNA is TGTGCCAGCAGCTCCCGGGGCTCGACTAGCGGGGGCTACGAGCAGTACTTC. Translated: CASSSRGSTSGGYEQYF.

This clone was seen only once. V is TRBV6-4 and J is TRBJ2-1, with 14 bases that match TRBD2. V lost 5 bases to trimming and J lost 7 bases; unmatched junction nucleotides: 4. The CDR3 runs to 15 residues. Germline-derived CDR1 and CDR2 are MRHNA and SNTAGT. The CDR3 bases are TGTGCCAGCAGTACCGGGACTAGCGGGAGAAATGAGCAGTTCTTC. Translating it yields CASSTGTSGRNEQFF.

The chain has TRBV7-2 and TRBJ2-1; the match to TRBD2 covers 10 bases. This CDR3 has 13 residues. Germline loops: CDR1 SGHTA, CDR2 FQGNSA. The J segment lost 7 bases and the V segment lost 6 bases, leaving 3 bases of the junction unmatched. This CDR3 is CASRASGGNEQFF. The CDR3 nucleotides are TGTGCCAGCAGAGCTAGCGGGGGTAATGAGCAGTTCTTC.

V is TRBV3-1 (or the pseudogene TRBV3-2) and J is TRBJ2-3; 7 bases map to TRBD2. Germline V gene data show CDR1 as LGHDT and CDR2 as YNNKEL (reference sequence). The length of the CDR3 is 14 residues. The J segment lost 0 bases and the V segment lost 3 bases, leaving 0 bases of the junction unmatched. The CDR3 DNA sequence: TGTGCCAGCAGCCAGCGGGGGAGCACAGATACGCAGTATTTT. Its protein product is CASSQRGSTDTQYF.

This rearrangement joins TRBV18 to TRBJ1-3; D gene ambiguous. Trimming took 3 bases from V and 1 from J, leaving 13 bases between them. CDR3 length: 16 amino acids. Germline V lookup: CDR1 KGHSH, CDR2 LQKENI. DNA of the CDR3: TGTGCCAGCTCACCGGCGGCCCCGCCATCTGGAAACACCATATATTTT. As protein: CASSPAAPPSGNTIYF. Filled out from reference TRBV18 and TRBJ1-3, the complete variable domain reads NAGVMQNPRHLVRRRGQEARLRCSPMKGHSHVYWYRQLPEEGLKFMVYLQKENIIDESGMPKERFSAEFPKEGPSILRIQQVVRGDSAAYFCASSPAAPPSGNTIYFGEGSWLTVV.

CDR3 loop: CASSQVRGQGKETQYF. In DNA, the CDR3 is TGTGCCAGCAGCCAAGTACGGGGACAGGGGAAAGAGACCCAGTACTTC. This chain uses TRBV3-1 (or the pseudogene TRBV3-2) with TRBJ2-5, with 10 bases matching TRBD1. Unmatched junction bases numbered 5, after V lost 1 base and J lost 3 bases. Germline CDR1 LGHDT, CDR2 YNNKEL (reference sequence). CDR3 size: 16 residues.

V is TRBV24-1 and J is TRBJ2-2, with 7 bases aligning to TRBD2. With 9 bases clipped from V and 6 bases from J, the junction kept 9 bases outside the gene matches. This CDR3 comprises 14 residues. Germline CDR1 KGHDR, CDR2 SFDVKD. The CDR3 DNA sequence: TGTGCCACCTCAGACCCGGGGGGTGCCGGGGAGCTGTTTTTT. This codes for CATSDPGGAGELFF.

The chain combines TRBV3-1 (or the pseudogene TRBV3-2) with TRBJ2-7, with TRBD2 matching over 11 bases. V trimming: 5 bases; J trimming: 6 bases; junction bases outside the gene matches: 6. From germline, CDR1 is LGHDT and CDR2 YNNKEL (reference sequence). CDR3 length: 14 amino acids. CDR3 region: CASSSLAGASEQYF. CDR3 nucleotides: TGTGCCAGCAGCTCACTAGCGGGAGCATCCGAGCAGTACTTC.

The rearrangement joins TRBV7-8 to TRBJ2-3, with a tentative D call TRBD2 (5 bases). The V end was cut by 1 base, the J end by 2 bases, with 10 bases between. The CDR3 loop spans 15 amino acids. Germline assignment: CDR1 SGHVS and CDR2 FQNEAQ. CDR3 amino acids: CASSLVGSITDTQYF. DNA of the CDR3: TGTGCCAGCAGCTTAGTTGGGAGTATCACAGATACGCAGTATTTT.

This CDR3 is CASSGGTGVSTGELFF. The CDR3 nucleotides read TGCGCCAGCAGCGGTGGGACAGGGGTCTCCACCGGGGAGCTGTTTTTT. The rearrangement links TRBV5-1 to TRBJ2-2; 10 positions agree with TRBD1. With 4 bases clipped from V and 4 bases from J, the junction kept 7 bases outside the gene matches. CDR3 length equals 16 residues. CDR1 and CDR2 (germline): SGHRS, YFSETQ.

The gene calls are TRBV12-3 or TRBV12-4 and TRBJ2-1; 7 nucleotides line up with TRBD2. The CDR3 length is 12 residues. The V and J ends lost 6 bases and 7 bases, in that order; junction bases with no gene match: 3. DNA for the CDR3: TGTGCCAGCAGCCTGCGGGGGAATGAGCAGTTCTTC. It specifies CASSLRGNEQFF.

The chain joins TRBV5-5 to TRBJ2-3; D may be TRBD2 (5 bases). Germline values: CDR1 SGHKS, CDR2 YYEKEE (reference sequence). The CDR3 is made up of 16 amino acids. V gave up 0 bases and J gave up 6 bases, with 17 bases separating them. CDR3 in DNA: TGTGCCAGCAGCTTGGCGGGAACATTAACGGGGGATACGCAGTATTTT. Its protein is CASSLAGTLTGDTQYF. The whole variable domain, remainder taken from reference TRBV5-5 and TRBJ2-3, is DAGVTQSPTHLIKTRGQQVTLRCSPISGHKSVSWYQQVLGQGPQFIFQYYEKEERGRGNFPDRFSARQFPNYSSELNVNALLLGDSALYLCASSLAGTLTGDTQYFGPGTRLTVL.

V is TRBV7-6 and J is TRBJ1-2; 7 nucleotides align to TRBD1. CDR3 length: 13 residues. J gave up 3 bases and V 3 bases, and 1 base lay outside the gene matches. Germline V gene sequence: CDR1 SGHVS, CDR2 FNYEAQ. The CDR3 protein is CASSFGTDYGYTF. Written as DNA, the CDR3 is TGTGCCAGCAGCTTCGGGACAGACTATGGCTACACCTTC.

The chain carries TRBV7-2 and TRBJ2-5, with 8 bases identical to TRBD2. This CDR3 spans 15 amino acids. J lost 1 base, V lost 1 base, and 2 bases had no gene match. From germline, CDR1 is SGHTA and CDR2 FQGNSA. CDR3 protein: CASSLGGLGQETQYF. Written as DNA, the CDR3 is TGTGCCAGCAGCTTAGGGGGACTAGGCCAAGAGACCCAGTACTTC.

This clone was detected only a few times. This sequence joins TRBV2 and TRBJ1-5, with 7 bases that match TRBD1. This CDR3 region has 14 residues. V dropped 6 bases and J dropped 0; count of bases not matched to a gene: 2. Germline V lookup: CDR1 SNHLY, CDR2 FYNNEI. The CDR3 DNA reads as TGTGCCAGCAGCCAGGGGGTTAGCAATCAGCCCCAGCATTTT. It codes for CASSQGVSNQPQHF.

The chain uses TRBV7-9 and TRBJ2-7; 10 nucleotides match TRBD1. This CDR3 has 15 residues. Germline lookup yields CDR1 SEHNR and CDR2 FQNEAQ (reference sequence). Trimming cost V 2 bases and J 6 bases; bases outside gene matches: 7. The CDR3 reads CASSLLGTGVSEQYF. The CDR3, as DNA: TGTGCCAGCAGCTTATTAGGGACAGGGGTCTCCGAGCAGTACTTC.

There are a few counts of this clone. V and J are TRBV7-2 and TRBJ2-1; 14 bases are shared with TRBD2. Trimming at V came to 5 bases and at J to 6 bases, leaving 9 bases not matched to a gene. The CDR3 covers 17 residues. Germline V lookup: CDR1 SGHTA, CDR2 FQGNSA. This chain's CDR3 is CASSPRLAGGPGNEQFF. CDR3 bases: TGTGCCAGCAGCCCACGACTAGCGGGGGGGCCGGGCAATGAGCAGTTCTTC.

The V and J genes are TRBV4-1 and TRBJ2-4, with TRBD1 matching 8 bases. CDR1 MGHRA and CDR2 YSYEKL come from the germline V gene. V gave up 1 base and J gave up 1 base; unmatched junction bases: 0. This CDR3 has 15 residues. The CDR3 reads CASSQGDRAKNIQYF. CDR3 coding DNA: TGCGCCAGCAGCCAAGGGGACAGGGCCAAAAACATTCAGTACTTC.

The chain recombines TRBV11-2 with TRBJ2-7; the D gene is possibly TRBD2 (5 bases). The V gene lost 5 bases and the J gene lost 6 bases, with 17 bases spanning the gap. The CDR3 totals 14 residues. In germline, CDR1 is SGHAT, CDR2 FQNNGV. The CDR3 region is CASSKRGNHGEQYF. The CDR3 bases are TGTGCCAGCAGCAAAAGAGGGAATCATGGCGAGCAGTACTTC.

This clone was detected a few times. The CDR3 DNA follows: TGCGCCAGCAGCTTGCTTACGGGACAGTCCTACGAGCAGTACTTC. Its translation: CASSLLTGQSYEQYF. This sequence joins TRBV5-1 and TRBJ2-7; 7 nucleotides align to TRBD1. Trimming removed 1 base from V and 1 base from J; junction bases left unmatched: 5. Germline V CDR1 and CDR2: SGHRS, YFSETQ. This CDR3 is 15 amino acids long. The full variable domain, in which reference TRBV5-1 and TRBJ2-7 provide the parts outside the CDR3, is KAGVTQTPRYLIKTRGQQVTLSCSPISGHRSVSWYQQTPGQGLQFLFEYFSETQRNKGNFPGRFSGRQFSNSRSEMNVSTLELGDSALYLCASSLLTGQSYEQYFGPGTRLTVT.

This chain connects TRBV29-1 to TRBJ2-2; 8 positions agree with TRBD1. The trim removed 7 bases at V and 6 bases at J, leaving 7 bases unmatched. The CDR3 is 13 residues long. Per germline, CDR1 SQVTM and CDR2 ANQGSEA. The CDR3 coding sequence is TGCAGCGGCCTTAGGACAGGGTCCGGGGAGCTGTTTTTT. It encodes CSGLRTGSGELFF.